This TCR beta chain was profiled in a study of cytomegalovirus exposure and HLA in healthy donors. Findings and limits, study-wide: Across donors, sequencing depth was assumed by presence/absence analyses to be roughly uniform.

Though nominally healthy at sampling, donors likely had unrecorded immune exposures. Per germline, CDR1 SGHTA and CDR2 FQGNSA. Trimming pared 5 bases from V and 0 bases from J, leaving 14 bases between. There are 16 residues in the CDR3. Points on this clone: Its specificity is unknown.

PCR amplification relied on 60 Vbeta primers (plus 13 Jbeta primers). Under the authors' procedure: In a later analysis, of 79 million or so unique beta chains, roughly 9.9 million appeared in at least two donors. Clones were sequenced by immunoSEQ multiplex PCR, and TCRdb holds only the in-frame ones, with some missing. The D gene and trimming were derived from the DNA, and the V and J assignments and clone size from that table. The sample lists 120,000 or so clones; around three quarters were seen once. This clonotype was obtained from a man aged 30-40 years in good health and CMV-seropositive. Sequenced material: PBMCs. J is TRBJ1-3 and V is TRBV7-2; D gene unclear. This chain's CDR3 is CASSRATGVSGNTIYF. CDR3 DNA: TGTGCCAGCAGCCGTGCCACGGGAGTCTCTGGAAACACCATATATTTT.